These 11 T cell receptor beta chains originate from one sample sequenced in a study of Tregs in tolerant kidney transplant recipients. TCRdb keeps only in-frame clones here, not all; method: immunoSEQ multiplex PCR. The data hold approximately 69,000 clones, with 85% to 90% observed a single time. Material: CD4+ T cells from blood, obtained before the transplant. These receptors all stem from a human donor who received a combined kidney and bone marrow transplant.

This chain uses TRBV5-6 with TRBJ2-1, with D hard to call. The V end was cut by 0 bases, the J end by 5 bases, with 6 bases between. Germline V gene lookup returns CDR1 SGHDT and CDR2 YYEEEE. CDR3 length: 13 amino acids. The CDR3 sequence is CASSLGTHNEQFF. The CDR3 DNA reads TGTGCCAGCAGCTTGGGTACTCACAATGAGCAGTTCTTC. Full variable domain (rest looked up from reference TRBV5-6 and TRBJ2-1): DAGVTQSPTHLIKTRGQQVTLRCSPKSGHDTVSWYQQALGQGPQFIFQYYEEEERQRGNFPDRFSGHQFPNYSSELNVNALLLGDSALYLCASSLGTHNEQFFGPGTRLTVL.

The chain links TRBV25-1 to TRBJ1-1, with D tentatively TRBD1 (5 bases). CDR1 MGHDK and CDR2 SYGVNS come from the germline V gene. Between the trimmed V and J ends, which lost 3 bases and 1 base, there was a span of 12 bases. The CDR3 runs to 15 residues. The CDR3 sequence: CASSDRVTANTEAFF. Written as DNA, the CDR3 is TGTGCCAGCAGTGATAGGGTGACAGCGAACACTGAAGCTTTCTTT.

This clone appeared once. The rearrangement joins TRBV28 to TRBJ2-1; D may be TRBD1 (6 bases). The CDR3 runs to 12 residues. CDR1 and CDR2 (germline): MDHEN, SYDVKM. The V and J ends lost 5 bases and 8 bases respectively, with 10 bases between them. The CDR3 region has the DNA TGTGCCAGCAGTCTACAGGGCGATGAGCAGTTCTTC. It codes for CASSLQGDEQFF.

The rearrangement links TRBV28 to TRBJ2-7; D perhaps matches TRBD1 (6 bases). There are 14 residues in the CDR3. Germline V gene lookup returns CDR1 MDHEN and CDR2 SYDVKM. Trimming removed 5 bases at V and 4 bases at J, with 15 bases between. The CDR3 nucleotides are TGTGCCAGCAGTCAGCCGGGACATTCTTACGAGCAGTACTTC. This translates into CASSQPGHSYEQYF.

V is TRBV4-1 and J is TRBJ2-2; 7 positions agree with TRBD2. Germline values: CDR1 MGHRA, CDR2 YSYEKL. The CDR3 extends over 19 amino acids. With 4 bases clipped from V and 5 bases from J, the junction kept 19 bases outside the gene matches. In DNA, the CDR3 is TGCGCCAGCAGCCGGACCGCCTTGGGGCTAGCGGAGCGGACCGGGGAGCTGTTTTTT. It specifies CASSRTALGLAERTGELFF.

This chain uses TRBV5-1 with TRBJ1-1; weak D call: TRBD1 (6 bases). The CDR3 is 14 residues long. Germline V gives CDR1 SGHRS, CDR2 YFSETQ. The V and J ends lost 1 base and 11 bases respectively, with 18 bases between them. This CDR3 is CASSLPGQWKCAFF. CDR3 nucleotides: TGCGCCAGCAGCTTGCCTGGACAGTGGAAGTGTGCTTTCTTT.

The sample holds one count of this clone. The rearrangement links TRBV27 to TRBJ1-5, with TRBD1 matching 10 bases. Germline assignment: CDR1 MNHEY and CDR2 SMNVEV (reference sequence). The CDR3 covers 14 residues. With 5 bases clipped from V and 5 bases from J, the junction kept 3 bases outside the gene matches. The DNA for the CDR3 is TGTGCCAGCAGTCTGACAGGGGGCGATCAGCCCCAGCATTTT. Encoded protein: CASSLTGGDQPQHF.

The V gene is TRBV29-1, the J gene TRBJ2-1; possible D gene TRBD2, 6 bases. Germline CDR1 and CDR2: SQVTM and ANQGSEA. Trimming cost V 5 bases and J 7 bases, with 15 bases left between them. The CDR3 sequence is 13 residues long. CDR3 sequence: CSVKGTPGNEQFF. In DNA, the CDR3 is TGCAGCGTTAAGGGGACTCCGGGGAATGAGCAGTTCTTC.

This sequence joins TRBV5-6 and TRBJ2-7; 10 bases map to TRBD1. The germline V gene encodes CDR1 SGHDT and CDR2 YYEEEE. The CDR3 is made up of 16 amino acids. V dropped 0 bases and J dropped 0; count of bases not matched to a gene: 3. The CDR3 DNA follows: TGTGCCAGCAGCTTGGGACAGGGGGCCACCTCCTACGAGCAGTACTTC. It yields the protein CASSLGQGATSYEQYF.

This clone occurred a few times. The chain has TRBV5-5 and TRBJ2-2, with a weak D call TRBD2 (6 bases). The CDR3 runs 14 residues. Trimming left V 2 bases short and J 1 base short, with 6 bases between. Germline lookup yields CDR1 SGHKS and CDR2 YYEKEE (reference sequence). CDR3 nucleotides: TGTGCCAGCAGCTTCGGGAGGAACACCGGGGAGCTGTTTTTT. Translation: CASSFGRNTGELFF.

This clone was seen more than once but under ten times. The rearrangement joins TRBV6-6 to TRBJ1-4, with D maybe TRBD1 (6 bases). The V end lost 2 bases, the J end lost 7 bases, and 11 bases lay between the germline ends. From germline, CDR1 is MNHNY and CDR2 SVGAGI (reference sequence). This CDR3 comprises 14 residues. CDR3 loop: CASSYGQGREKLFF. The CDR3 coding sequence is TGTGCCAGCAGTTACGGCCAGGGGCGTGAAAAACTGTTTTTT.